The 5 T cell receptor beta chains listed next were all sequenced from one sample in a study of blood T cell repertoires in COVID-19. Here immunoSEQ multiplex PCR was the method, and the copy in TCRdb shows in-frame clones only, minus some. Of some 70,000 clones in the sample, 88% were seen once. The sequencing sample was made of PBMCs or T cells enriched from blood (not recorded which). These receptors were taken from a woman aged 40 to 50 who had recovered from COVID-19.

The rearrangement uses TRBV7-3 and TRBJ2-5, with D possibly matching TRBD2 (6 bases). Deletions cut 4 bases from V and 4 bases from J, with 16 bases between. Germline lookup yields CDR1 SGHTA and CDR2 FQGTGA. This CDR3 spans 15 amino acids. CDR3 nucleotides: TGTGCCAGCAGCTCGTTCGGGACGGAGGGAGAGACCCAGTACTTC. Translation gives CASSSFGTEGETQYF.

V is TRBV15 and J is TRBJ1-5, with D unresolved. The V end lost 0 bases, the J end lost 1 base, and 13 bases lay between the germline ends. The CDR3 totals 17 residues. CDR1 LNHNV and CDR2 YYDKDF come from the germline V gene (reference sequence). Here the CDR3 DNA reads TGTGCCACCAGCAGAGATTTTGAGGGAAGGAGCAATCAGCCCCAGCATTTT. Its translation: CATSRDFEGRSNQPQHF.

The chain has TRBV5-5 and TRBJ1-1; the D gene is possibly TRBD1 (5 bases). The germline V gene encodes CDR1 SGHKS and CDR2 YYEKEE (reference sequence). The CDR3 has 15 residues. Trimming stripped 4 bases from V and 3 bases from J, with 16 bases between. The CDR3 protein is CASSRNQGGDTEAFF. The CDR3 region has the DNA TGTGCCAGCAGCAGAAACCAGGGAGGGGACACTGAAGCTTTCTTT.

The CDR3 sequence is CASSLLAGRGKNIQYF. Here the CDR3 DNA reads TGCGCCAGCAGCCTACTAGCGGGGCGCGGCAAAAACATTCAGTACTTC. J is TRBJ2-4 and V is TRBV5-1; 10 bases match TRBD2. There are 16 residues in the CDR3. With 4 bases clipped from V and 3 bases from J, the junction kept 7 bases outside the gene matches. Germline V gives CDR1 SGHRS, CDR2 YFSETQ.

The CDR3 spells CASSSPGGALEKLFF. As DNA, the CDR3 is TGTGCCAGCAGCTCCCCAGGGGGCGCCTTGGAAAAACTGTTTTTT. This chain uses TRBV7-3 with TRBJ1-4, with 8 nucleotides matching TRBD1. Trimming took 4 bases from V and 8 from J; bases not matched to a gene: 9. The CDR3 loop spans 15 amino acids. Germline V gene sequence: CDR1 SGHTA, CDR2 FQGTGA.